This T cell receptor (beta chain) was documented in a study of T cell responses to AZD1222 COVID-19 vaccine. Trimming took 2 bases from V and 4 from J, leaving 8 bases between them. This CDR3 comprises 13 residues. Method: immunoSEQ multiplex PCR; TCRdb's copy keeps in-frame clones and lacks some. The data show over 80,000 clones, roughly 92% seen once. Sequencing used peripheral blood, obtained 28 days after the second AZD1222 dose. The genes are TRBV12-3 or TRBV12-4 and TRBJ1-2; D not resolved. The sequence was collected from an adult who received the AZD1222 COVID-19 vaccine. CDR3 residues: CASSLSGFYGYTF. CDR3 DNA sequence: TGTGCCAGCAGTTTATCGGGGTTCTATGGCTACACCTTC.